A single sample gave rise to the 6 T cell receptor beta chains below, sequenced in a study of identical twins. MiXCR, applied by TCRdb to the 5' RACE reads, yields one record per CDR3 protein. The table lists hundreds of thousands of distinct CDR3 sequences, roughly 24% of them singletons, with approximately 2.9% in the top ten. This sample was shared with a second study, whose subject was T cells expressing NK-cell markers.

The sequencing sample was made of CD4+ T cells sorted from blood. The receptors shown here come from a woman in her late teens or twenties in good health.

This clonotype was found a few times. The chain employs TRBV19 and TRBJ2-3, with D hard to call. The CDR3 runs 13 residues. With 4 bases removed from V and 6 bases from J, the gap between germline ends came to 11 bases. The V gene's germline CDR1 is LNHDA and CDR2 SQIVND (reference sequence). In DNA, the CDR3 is TGTGCCAGTAGTACCGCCTCCTTGGATACGCAGTATTTT. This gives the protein CASSTASLDTQYF.

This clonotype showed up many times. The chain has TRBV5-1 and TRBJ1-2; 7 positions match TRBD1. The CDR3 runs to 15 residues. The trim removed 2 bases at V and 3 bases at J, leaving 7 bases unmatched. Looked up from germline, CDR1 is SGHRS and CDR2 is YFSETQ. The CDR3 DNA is TGCGCCAGCAGCTTCCGGACAGGTGGGGACTATGGCTACACCTTC. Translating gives CASSFRTGGDYGYTF.

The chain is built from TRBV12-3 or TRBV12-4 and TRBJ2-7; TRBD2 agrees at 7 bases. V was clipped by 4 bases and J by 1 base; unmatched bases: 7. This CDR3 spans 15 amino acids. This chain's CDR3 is CASSSGTIISYEQYF. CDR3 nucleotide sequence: TGTGCCAGCAGTTCCGGGACTATTATTTCCTACGAGCAGTACTTC.

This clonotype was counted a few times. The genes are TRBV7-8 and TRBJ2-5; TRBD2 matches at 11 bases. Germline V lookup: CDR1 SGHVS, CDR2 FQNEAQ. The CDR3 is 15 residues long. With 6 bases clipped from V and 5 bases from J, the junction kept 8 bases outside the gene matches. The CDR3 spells CASSRTGLAEETQYF. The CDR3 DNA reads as TGTGCCAGCAGTAGAACGGGACTAGCGGAGGAGACCCAGTACTTC.

The CDR3 sequence: CASSPQAGYLETQYF. DNA for the CDR3: TGCGCCAGCAGCCCCCAAGCGGGGTATCTTGAGACCCAGTACTTC. V gene TRBV4-1 combines with J gene TRBJ2-5, with TRBD2 matching 7 bases. Germline lookup yields CDR1 MGHRA and CDR2 YSYEKL. The CDR3 totals 15 residues. The ends lost 4 bases at V and 5 bases at J; junction bases unmatched: 10.

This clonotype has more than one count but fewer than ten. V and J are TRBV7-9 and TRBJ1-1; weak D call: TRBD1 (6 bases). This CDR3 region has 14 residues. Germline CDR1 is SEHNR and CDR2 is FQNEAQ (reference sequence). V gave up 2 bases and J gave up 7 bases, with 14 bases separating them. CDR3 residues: CASSLLGGTSEAFF. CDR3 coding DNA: TGTGCCAGCAGCTTATTGGGGGGCACTAGTGAAGCTTTCTTT.